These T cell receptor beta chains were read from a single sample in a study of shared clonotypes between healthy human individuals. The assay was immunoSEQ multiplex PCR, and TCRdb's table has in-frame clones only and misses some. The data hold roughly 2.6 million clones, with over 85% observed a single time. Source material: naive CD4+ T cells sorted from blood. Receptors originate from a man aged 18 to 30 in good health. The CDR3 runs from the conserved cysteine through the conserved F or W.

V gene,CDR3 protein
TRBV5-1,CASSLPGYSNYGYTF
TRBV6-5,CASSYPIGGSSGELFF
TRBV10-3,CAISEGTGQDKNTGELFF
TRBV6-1,CASSEARGGNYGYTF
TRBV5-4,CASSLGLAAVKEQFF
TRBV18,CASSSAYEQYF
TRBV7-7,CASSLFGVTGREIYEQYF
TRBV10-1,CASSAKRGNTDTQYF
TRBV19,CASSITDSNQPQHF
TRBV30,CAWSVSSGPPYEQYF
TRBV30,CAWKTGSYNSPLHF
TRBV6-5,CASGRGNQPQHF
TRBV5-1,CASSLATGGGEAFF
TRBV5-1,CASSGASPGGMNGYTF
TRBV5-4,CATKEGAVYGYTF
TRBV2,CASSAQDSTDTQYF
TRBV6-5,CAVSTGYGYTF
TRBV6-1,CASSDGGSGNTIYF
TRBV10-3,CAISVSKTGDPYNEQFF
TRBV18,CASSAFRDSEAFF
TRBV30,CAWSKGVTYNEQFF
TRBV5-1,CASSFKVLAGSEQFF
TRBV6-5,CASSGGAGADEQYF
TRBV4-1,CASSQPRTSNEQYF
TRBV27,CASSLYAGQNYGYTF
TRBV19,CASSIGGRYNEQFF
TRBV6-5,CASSSRTGPYEQYF
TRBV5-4,CASSLGGGTENIQYF
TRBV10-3,CASLGGQSYNEQFF
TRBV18,CASSGSGENNQPQHF
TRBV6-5,CASSLSSTQRNTIYF
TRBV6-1,CASRRASTDTQYF
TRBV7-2,CASSGPGTGPTEAFF
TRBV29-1,CSFLNAADTQYF
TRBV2,CASRQRSGGNQPQHF